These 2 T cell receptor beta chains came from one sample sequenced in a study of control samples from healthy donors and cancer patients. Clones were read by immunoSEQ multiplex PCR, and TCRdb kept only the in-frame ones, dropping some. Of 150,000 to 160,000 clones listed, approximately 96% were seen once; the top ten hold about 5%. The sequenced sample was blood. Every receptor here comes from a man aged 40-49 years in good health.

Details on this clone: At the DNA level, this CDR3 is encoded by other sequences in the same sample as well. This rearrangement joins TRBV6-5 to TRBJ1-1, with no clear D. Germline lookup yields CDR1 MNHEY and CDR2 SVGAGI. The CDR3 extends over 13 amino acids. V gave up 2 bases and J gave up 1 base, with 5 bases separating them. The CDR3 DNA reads TGTGCCAGCAGTTACGGCCCGAACACTGAAGCTTTCTTT. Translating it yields CASSYGPNTEAFF.

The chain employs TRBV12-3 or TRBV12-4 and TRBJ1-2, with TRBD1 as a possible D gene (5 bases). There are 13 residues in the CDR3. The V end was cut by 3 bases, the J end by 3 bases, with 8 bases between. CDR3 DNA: TGTGCCAGCAGTTTTCCAGGGTACTATGGCTACACCTTC. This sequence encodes CASSFPGYYGYTF.